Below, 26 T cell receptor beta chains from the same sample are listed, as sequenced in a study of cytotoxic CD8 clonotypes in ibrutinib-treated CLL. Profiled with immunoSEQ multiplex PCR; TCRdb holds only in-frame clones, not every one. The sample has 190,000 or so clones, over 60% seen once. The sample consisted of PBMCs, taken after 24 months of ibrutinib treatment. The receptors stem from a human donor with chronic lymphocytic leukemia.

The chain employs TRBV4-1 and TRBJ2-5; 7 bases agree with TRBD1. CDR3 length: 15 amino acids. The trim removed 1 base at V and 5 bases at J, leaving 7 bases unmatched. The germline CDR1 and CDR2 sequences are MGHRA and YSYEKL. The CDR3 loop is CASSQVGDSWETQYF. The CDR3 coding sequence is TGCGCCAGCAGCCAAGTAGGGGACAGCTGGGAGACCCAGTACTTC.

The CDR3 region has the DNA TGTGCCAGCAGCGTAACAAGCGGGACAGGGGTTTATGGCTACACCTTC. This translates into CASSVTSGTGVYGYTF. V is TRBV9 and J is TRBJ1-2, with 10 bases aligning to TRBD1. The CDR3 spans 16 residues. Trimming at V came to 1 base and at J to 5 bases, leaving 8 bases not matched to a gene. Germline values: CDR1 SGDLS, CDR2 YYNGEE.

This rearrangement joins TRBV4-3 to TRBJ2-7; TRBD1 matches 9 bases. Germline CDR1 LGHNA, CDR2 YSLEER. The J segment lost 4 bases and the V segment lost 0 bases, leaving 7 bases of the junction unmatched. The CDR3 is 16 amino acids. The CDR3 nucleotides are TGCGCCAGCAGCCAAGAGGAGGGGACAGGGATATACGAGCAGTACTTC. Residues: CASSQEEGTGIYEQYF.

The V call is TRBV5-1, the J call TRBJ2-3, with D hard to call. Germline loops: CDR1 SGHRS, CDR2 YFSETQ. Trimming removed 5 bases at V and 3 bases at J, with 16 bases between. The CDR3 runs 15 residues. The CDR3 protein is CASRNGVRMTDTQYF. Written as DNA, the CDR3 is TGCGCCAGCAGAAACGGAGTCAGAATGACAGATACGCAGTATTTT.

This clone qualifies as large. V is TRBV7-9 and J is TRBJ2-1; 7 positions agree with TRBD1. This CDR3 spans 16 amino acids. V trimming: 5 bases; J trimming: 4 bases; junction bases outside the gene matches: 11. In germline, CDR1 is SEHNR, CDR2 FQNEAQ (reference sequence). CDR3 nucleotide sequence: TGTGCCAGCAGCCCCGCCGGGACAGACCTATACAATGAGCAGTTCTTC. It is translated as CASSPAGTDLYNEQFF.

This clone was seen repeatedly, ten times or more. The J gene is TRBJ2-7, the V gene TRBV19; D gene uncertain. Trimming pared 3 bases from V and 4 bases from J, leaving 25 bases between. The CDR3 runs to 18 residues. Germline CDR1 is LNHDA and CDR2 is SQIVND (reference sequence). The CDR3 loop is CASSISRYGPANSYEQYF. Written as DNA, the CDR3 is TGTGCCAGTAGTATTTCACGGTACGGACCGGCCAACTCATACGAGCAGTACTTC.

Here the CDR3 DNA reads TGTGCCAGTAGTCGCAACCGACAGGGTATGAACACTGAAGCTTTCTTT. Amino acid sequence: CASSRNRQGMNTEAFF. The chain carries TRBV19 and TRBJ1-1; 7 bases align to TRBD1. There are 16 residues in the CDR3. V shed 5 bases and J 0 bases; nucleotides not matched to a gene: 9. Germline values: CDR1 LNHDA, CDR2 SQIVND (reference sequence). Complete variable domain (other parts from reference TRBV19 and TRBJ1-1): DGGITQSPKYLFRKEGQNVTLSCEQNLNHDAMYWYRQDPGQGLRLIYYSQIVNDFQKGDIAEGYSVSREKKESFPLTVTSAQKNPTAFYLCASSRNRQGMNTEAFFGQGTRLTVV.

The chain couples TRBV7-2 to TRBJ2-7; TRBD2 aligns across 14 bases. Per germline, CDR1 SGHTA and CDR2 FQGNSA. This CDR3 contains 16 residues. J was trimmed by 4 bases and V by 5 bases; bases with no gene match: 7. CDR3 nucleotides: TGTGCCAGCAGCCCCGGGGGACTAGCGGGAGCTTACGAGCAGTACTTC. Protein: CASSPGGLAGAYEQYF.

CDR3 DNA: TGCAGTGCTAGATCAGGGGAAGCTTTCTTT. Amino acid sequence: CSARSGEAFF. The gene calls are TRBV20-1 and TRBJ1-1; D possibly corresponds to TRBD1 (5 bases). Germline V CDR1 and CDR2: DFQATT, SNEGSKA (reference sequence). The V and J ends lost 2 bases and 8 bases respectively, with 6 bases between them. This CDR3 has 10 residues.

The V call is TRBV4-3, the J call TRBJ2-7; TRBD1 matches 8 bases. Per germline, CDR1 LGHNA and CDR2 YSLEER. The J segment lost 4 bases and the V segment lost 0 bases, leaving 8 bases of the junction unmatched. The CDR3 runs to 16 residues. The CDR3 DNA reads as TGCGCCAGCAGCCAAGATACAGGGGGTTCTGTATACGAGCAGTACTTC. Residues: CASSQDTGGSVYEQYF.

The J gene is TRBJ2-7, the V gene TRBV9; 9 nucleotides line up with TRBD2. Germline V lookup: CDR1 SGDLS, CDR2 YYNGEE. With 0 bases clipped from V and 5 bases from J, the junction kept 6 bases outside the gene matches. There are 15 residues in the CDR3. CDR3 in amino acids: CASSVASSGAHEQYF. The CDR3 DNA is TGTGCCAGCAGCGTAGCTTCTAGCGGGGCCCACGAGCAGTACTTC.

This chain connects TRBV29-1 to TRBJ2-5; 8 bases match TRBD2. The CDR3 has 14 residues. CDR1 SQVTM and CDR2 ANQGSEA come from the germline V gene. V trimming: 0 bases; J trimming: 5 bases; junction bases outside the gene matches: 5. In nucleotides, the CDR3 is TGCAGCGTTGAAGACAGACAGCGGGGGGAGACCCAGTACTTC. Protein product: CSVEDRQRGETQYF. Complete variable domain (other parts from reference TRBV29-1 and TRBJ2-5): SAVISQKPSRDICQRGTSLTIQCQVDSQVTMMFWYRQQPGQSLTLIATANQGSEATYESGFVIDKFPISRPNLTFSTLTVSNMSPEDSSIYLCSVEDRQRGETQYFGPGTRLLVL.

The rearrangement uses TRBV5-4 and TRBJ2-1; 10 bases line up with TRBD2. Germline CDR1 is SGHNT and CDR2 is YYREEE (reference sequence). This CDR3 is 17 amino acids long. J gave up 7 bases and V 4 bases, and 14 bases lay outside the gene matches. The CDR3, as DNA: TGTGCCAGCAGCCTGAAACCGTCTAGCGGGAGTTCGAATGAGCAGTTCTTC. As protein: CASSLKPSSGSSNEQFF.

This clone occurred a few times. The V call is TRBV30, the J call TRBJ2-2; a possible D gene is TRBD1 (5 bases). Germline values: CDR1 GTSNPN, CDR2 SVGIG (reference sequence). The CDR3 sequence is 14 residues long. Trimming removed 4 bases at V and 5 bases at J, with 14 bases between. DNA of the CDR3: TGTGCCTGGACAAAGGACACGTATACCGGGGAGCTGTTTTTT. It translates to CAWTKDTYTGELFF.

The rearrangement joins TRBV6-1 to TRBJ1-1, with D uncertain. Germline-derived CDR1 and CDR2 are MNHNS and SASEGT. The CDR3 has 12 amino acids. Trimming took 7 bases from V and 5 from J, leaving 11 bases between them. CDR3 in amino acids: CASTLGVTEAFF. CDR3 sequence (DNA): TGTGCCAGCACCCTTGGGGTAACTGAAGCTTTCTTT.

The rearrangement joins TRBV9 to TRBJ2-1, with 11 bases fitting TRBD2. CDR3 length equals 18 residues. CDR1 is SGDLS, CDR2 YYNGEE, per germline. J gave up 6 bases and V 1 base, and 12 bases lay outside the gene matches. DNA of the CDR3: TGTGCCAGCAGCGTATTCTCTGGACTAGCGGGCATTATCAATGAGCAGTTCTTC. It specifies CASSVFSGLAGIINEQFF. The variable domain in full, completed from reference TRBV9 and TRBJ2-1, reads DSGVTQTPKHLITATGQRVTLRCSPRSGDLSVYWYQQSLDQGLQFLIQYYNGEERAKGNILERFSAQQFPDLHSELNLSSLELGDSALYFCASSVFSGLAGIINEQFFGPGTRLTVL.

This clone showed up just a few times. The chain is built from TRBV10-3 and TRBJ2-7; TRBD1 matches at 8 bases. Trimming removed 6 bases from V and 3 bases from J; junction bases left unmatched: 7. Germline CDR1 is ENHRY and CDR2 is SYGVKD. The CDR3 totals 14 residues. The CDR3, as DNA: TGTGCCATCAGACCGGACAGGGATAACTACGAGCAGTACTTC. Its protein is CAIRPDRDNYEQYF.

The CDR3, as DNA: TGTGCCAGCAGGGAAAACAGGGACCAGCCCCAGCATTTT. This sequence encodes CASRENRDQPQHF. V gene TRBV2 combines with J gene TRBJ1-5, with D maybe TRBD1 (6 bases). V lost 6 bases to trimming and J lost 7 bases, with 13 bases between them. Germline V CDR1 and CDR2: SNHLY, FYNNEI. The CDR3 extends over 13 amino acids. The complete variable domain, with remaining parts taken from reference TRBV2 and TRBJ1-5, reads EPEVTQTPSHQVTQMGQEVILRCVPISNHLYFYWYRQILGQKVEFLVSFYNNEISEKSEIFDDQFSVERPDGSNFTLKIRSTKLEDSAMYFCASRENRDQPQHFGDGTRLSIL.

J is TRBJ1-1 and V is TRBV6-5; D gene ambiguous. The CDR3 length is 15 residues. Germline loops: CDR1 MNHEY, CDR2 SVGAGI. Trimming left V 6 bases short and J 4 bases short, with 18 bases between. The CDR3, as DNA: TGTGCCAGCAGCGACGCCGGCCTCGGGGTCACTGAAGCTTTCTTT. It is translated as CASSDAGLGVTEAFF.

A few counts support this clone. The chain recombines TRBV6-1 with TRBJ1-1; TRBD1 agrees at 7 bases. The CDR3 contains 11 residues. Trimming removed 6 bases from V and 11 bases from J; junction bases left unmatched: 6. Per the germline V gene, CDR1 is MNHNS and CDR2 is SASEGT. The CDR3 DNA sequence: TGTGCCAGCAGGGAGGGGGCGCGGGCTTTCTTT. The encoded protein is CASREGARAFF.

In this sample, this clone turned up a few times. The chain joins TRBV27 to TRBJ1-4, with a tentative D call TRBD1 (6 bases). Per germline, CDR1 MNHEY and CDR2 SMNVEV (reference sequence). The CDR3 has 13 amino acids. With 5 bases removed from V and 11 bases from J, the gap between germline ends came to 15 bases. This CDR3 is CASSPGQSWKLFF. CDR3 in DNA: TGTGCCAGCAGTCCTGGACAGTCGTGGAAACTGTTTTTT.

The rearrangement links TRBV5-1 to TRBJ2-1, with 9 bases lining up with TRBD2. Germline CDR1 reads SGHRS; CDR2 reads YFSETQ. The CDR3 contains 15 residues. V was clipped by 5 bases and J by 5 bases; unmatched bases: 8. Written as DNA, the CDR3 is TGCGCCAGCAGTCGAGTTGCGGGAGGGCACAATGAGCAGTTCTTC. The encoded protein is CASSRVAGGHNEQFF.

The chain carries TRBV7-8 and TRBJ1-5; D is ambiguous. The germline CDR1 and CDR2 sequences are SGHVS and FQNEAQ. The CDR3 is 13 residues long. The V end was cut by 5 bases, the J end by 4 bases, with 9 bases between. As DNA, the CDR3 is TGTGCCAGCAGCCCAGATAGGAATCAGCCCCAGCATTTT. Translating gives CASSPDRNQPQHF.

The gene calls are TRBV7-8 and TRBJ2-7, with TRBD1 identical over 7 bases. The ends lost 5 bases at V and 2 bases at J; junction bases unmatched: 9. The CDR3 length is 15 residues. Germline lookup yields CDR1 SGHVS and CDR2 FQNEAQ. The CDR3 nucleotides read TGTGCCAGCAGCCACCGCCGTGGACAGGCCTACGAGCAGTACTTC. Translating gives CASSHRRGQAYEQYF.

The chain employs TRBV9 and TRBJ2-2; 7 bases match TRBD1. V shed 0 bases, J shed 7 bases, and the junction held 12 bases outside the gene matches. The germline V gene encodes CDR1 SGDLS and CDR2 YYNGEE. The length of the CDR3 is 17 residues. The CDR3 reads CASSVAPSRGRVGELFF. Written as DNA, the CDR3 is TGTGCCAGCAGCGTAGCTCCGTCTAGGGGGCGCGTCGGGGAGCTGTTTTTT.

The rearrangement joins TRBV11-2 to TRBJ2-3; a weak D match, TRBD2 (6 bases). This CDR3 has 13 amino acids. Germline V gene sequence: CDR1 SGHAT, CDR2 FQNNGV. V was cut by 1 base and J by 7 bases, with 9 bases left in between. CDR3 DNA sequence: TGTGCCAGCAGCTTAGGGGGACTGAATACGCAGTATTTT. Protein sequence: CASSLGGLNTQYF. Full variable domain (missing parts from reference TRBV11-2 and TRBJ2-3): EAGVAQSPRYKIIEKRQSVAFWCNPISGHATLYWYQQILGQGPKLLIQFQNNGVVDDSQLPKDRFSAERLKGVDSTLKIQPAKLEDSAVYLCASSLGGLNTQYFGPGTRLTVL.